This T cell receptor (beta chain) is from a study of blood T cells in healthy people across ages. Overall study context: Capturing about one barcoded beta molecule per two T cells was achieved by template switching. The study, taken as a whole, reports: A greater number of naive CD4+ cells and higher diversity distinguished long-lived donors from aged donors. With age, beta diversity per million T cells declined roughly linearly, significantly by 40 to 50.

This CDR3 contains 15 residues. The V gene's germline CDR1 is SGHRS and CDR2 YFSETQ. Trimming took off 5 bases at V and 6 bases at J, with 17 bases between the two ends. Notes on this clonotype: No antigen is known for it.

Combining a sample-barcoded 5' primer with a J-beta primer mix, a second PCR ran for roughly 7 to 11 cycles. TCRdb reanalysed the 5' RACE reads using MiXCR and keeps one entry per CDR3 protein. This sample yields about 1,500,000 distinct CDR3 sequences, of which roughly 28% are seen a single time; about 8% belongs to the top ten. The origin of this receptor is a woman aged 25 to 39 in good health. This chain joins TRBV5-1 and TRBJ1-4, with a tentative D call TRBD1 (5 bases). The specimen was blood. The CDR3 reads CASRGSRIQDEKLFF. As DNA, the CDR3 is TGCGCCAGCAGAGGGTCCCGGATACAGGATGAAAAACTGTTTTTT.